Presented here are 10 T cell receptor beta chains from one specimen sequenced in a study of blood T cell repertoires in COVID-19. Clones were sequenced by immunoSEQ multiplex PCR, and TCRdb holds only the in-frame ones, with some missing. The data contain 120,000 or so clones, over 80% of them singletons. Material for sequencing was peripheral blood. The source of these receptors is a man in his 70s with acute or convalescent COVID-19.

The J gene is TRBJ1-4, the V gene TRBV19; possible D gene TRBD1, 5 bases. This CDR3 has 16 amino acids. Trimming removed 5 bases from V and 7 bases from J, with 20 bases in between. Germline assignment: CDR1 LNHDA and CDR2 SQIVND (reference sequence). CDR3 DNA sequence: TGTGCCAGTAGTGCCTTTGGGAGGGGCATGGGTGAAAAACTGTTTTTT. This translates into CASSAFGRGMGEKLFF.

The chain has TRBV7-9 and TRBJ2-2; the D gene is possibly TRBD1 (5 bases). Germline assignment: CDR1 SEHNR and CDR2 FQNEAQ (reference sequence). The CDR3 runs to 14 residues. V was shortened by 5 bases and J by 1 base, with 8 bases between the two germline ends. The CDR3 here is CASSLTVNTGELFF. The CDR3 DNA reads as TGTGCCAGCAGCCTGACAGTGAACACCGGGGAGCTGTTTTTT. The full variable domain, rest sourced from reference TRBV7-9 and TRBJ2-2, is DTGVSQNPRHKITKRGQNVTFRCDPISEHNRLYWYRQTLGQGPEFLTYFQNEAQLEKSRLLSDRFSAERPKGSFSTLEIQRTEQGDSAMYLCASSLTVNTGELFFGEGSRLTVL.

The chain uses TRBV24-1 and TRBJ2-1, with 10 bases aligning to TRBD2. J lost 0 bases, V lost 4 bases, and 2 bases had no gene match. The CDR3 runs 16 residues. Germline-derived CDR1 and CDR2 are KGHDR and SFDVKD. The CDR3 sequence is CATSDPSGGSYNEQFF. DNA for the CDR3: TGTGCCACCAGTGACCCTAGCGGGGGCTCCTACAATGAGCAGTTCTTC.

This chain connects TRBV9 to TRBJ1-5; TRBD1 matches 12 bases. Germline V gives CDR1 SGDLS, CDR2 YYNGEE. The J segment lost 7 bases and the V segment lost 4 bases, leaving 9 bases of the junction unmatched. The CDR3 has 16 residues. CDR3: CASSPGTGGAGQPQHF. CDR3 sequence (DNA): TGTGCCAGCAGCCCAGGGACAGGGGGCGCAGGACAGCCCCAGCATTTT.

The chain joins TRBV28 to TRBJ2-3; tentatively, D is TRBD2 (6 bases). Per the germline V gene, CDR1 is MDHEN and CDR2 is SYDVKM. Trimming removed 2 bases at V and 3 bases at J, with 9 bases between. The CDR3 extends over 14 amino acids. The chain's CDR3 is CASSLTSGTDTQYF. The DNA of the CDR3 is TGTGCCAGCAGTTTAACCAGCGGGACAGATACGCAGTATTTT.

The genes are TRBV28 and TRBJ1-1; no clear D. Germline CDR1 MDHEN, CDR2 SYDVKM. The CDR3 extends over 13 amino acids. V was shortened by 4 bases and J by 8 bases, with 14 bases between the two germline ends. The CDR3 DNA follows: TGTGCCAGCAGTTCAATCCGACTGCCGGAAGCTTTCTTT. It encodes CASSSIRLPEAFF.

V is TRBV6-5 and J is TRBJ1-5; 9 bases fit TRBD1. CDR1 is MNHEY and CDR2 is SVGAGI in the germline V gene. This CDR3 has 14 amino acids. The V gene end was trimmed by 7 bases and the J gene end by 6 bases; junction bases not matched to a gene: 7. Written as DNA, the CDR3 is TGTGCCAGCACCATAACAGGGGGCCGTCAGCCCCAGCATTTT. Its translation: CASTITGGRQPQHF.

The CDR3 nucleotides are TGTGCCAGCAGCGAAAGCGGGGGGAACCCTGGCACAGATACGCAGTATTTT. Translated: CASSESGGNPGTDTQYF. V and J are TRBV9 and TRBJ2-3; 9 nucleotides match TRBD2. CDR3 length: 17 amino acids. Germline V gives CDR1 SGDLS, CDR2 YYNGEE. J was trimmed by 1 base and V by 3 bases; bases with no gene match: 9.

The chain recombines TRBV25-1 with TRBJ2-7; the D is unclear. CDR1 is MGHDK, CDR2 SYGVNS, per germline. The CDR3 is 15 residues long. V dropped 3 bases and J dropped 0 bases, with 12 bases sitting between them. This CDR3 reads CASSDDKLLSYEQYF. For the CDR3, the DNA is TGTGCCAGCAGTGACGACAAGCTGCTCTCCTACGAGCAGTACTTC.

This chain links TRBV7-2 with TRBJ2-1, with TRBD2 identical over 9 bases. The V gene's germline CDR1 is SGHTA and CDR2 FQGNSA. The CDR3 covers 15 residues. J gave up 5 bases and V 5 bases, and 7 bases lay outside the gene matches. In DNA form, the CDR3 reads TGTGCCAGCAGCCGCGTGACTAGCGGAAACAATGAGCAGTTCTTC. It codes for CASSRVTSGNNEQFF.